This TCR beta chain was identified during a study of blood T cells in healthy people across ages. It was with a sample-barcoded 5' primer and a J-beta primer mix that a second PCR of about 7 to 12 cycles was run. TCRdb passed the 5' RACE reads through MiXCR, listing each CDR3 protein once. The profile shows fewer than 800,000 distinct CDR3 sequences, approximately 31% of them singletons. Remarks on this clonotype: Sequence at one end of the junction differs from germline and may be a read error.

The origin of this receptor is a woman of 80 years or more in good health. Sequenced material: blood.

This CDR3 reads CAGSQLGRLITEQFF. The DNA for the CDR3 is TGTGCCGGCAGCCAATTGGGCAGACTAATAACCGAGCAGTTCTTC. The chain couples TRBV14 to TRBJ2-1; tentatively, D is TRBD2 (5 bases). CDR3 length: 15 residues. Germline V gives CDR1 SGHDN, CDR2 FVKESK.